This TCR beta chain was sequenced during a study of T-cell reconstitution after alpha-beta-depleted transplantation in children listed by TCRdb under 2016. For the study in its entirety: Using TCR repertoire profiling, the study quantitatively followed how T-cell immune reconstitution unfolded in children after TCRalphabeta/CD19-depleted allogeneic hematopoietic cell transplantation. What the study reported, not specific to this receptor: Over subsequent months, a decline in hyperexpanded clone frequencies was noted, and after one year, T-cell counts and TCRbeta diversity were mostly ascribed to newly produced T cells. About two months after transplant, the apparently early recovery of alphabetaT-cell counts reportedly depended on just several hundred clones that had expanded rapidly and came from non-depleted graft cells. In some patients, the high TCRbeta diversity seen at day 60 was put down to recipient T cells and intrathymic progenitors that had survived conditioning.

Cut back by 4 bases and 3 bases, the V and J ends lie 16 bases apart. According to the germline V gene, CDR1 reads SGHRS and CDR2 reads YFSETQ. Counted from cysteine to phenylalanine, this CDR3 has 15 amino acids. The DNA shown is the 45-base CDR3, in frame from base 1. In light of the paper, this sample's treatment or condition label describes: allogeneic hematopoietic cell transplantation with graft depleted of TCRalphabeta T cells and CD19 B cells. TCRalphabeta/CD19-depleted allogeneic hematopoietic cell grafts were given to the transplant recipients, all of whom were children. This clonotype was picked up a small number of times. Its cognate antigen has yet to be identified. Base qualities were left out, and no much larger clone turns up one base away. The library was generated by PCR. Reads for this sample came from an Illumina HiSeq 2500. TCR library preparation used molecular barcoding, with unique molecular identifiers applied to normalize quantification of the TCRbeta repertoire. The public reads were run again by TCRdb, first through fastp at Q25 and then through MiXCR, and only productive beta chains were kept. Rows with one shared CDR3 protein collapse into an entry with the most common genes and DNA. The table for this sample lists fewer than 400,000 distinct CDR3 sequences; roughly 25% of them were counted only once. The ten most abundant clones make up approximately 11% of the sample.

In this chain, TRBV5-1 is recombined with TRBJ2-5; the D segment could be TRBD2, given 6 matching bases. This sample comprised PBMCs, mostly from graft donor cells, obtained 180 days after TCRalphabeta/CD19-depleted stem cell transplant. The clonotype was recovered from a male patient aged 10 to 17 who had a stem cell transplant for acute lymphoblastic leukemia, so the T cells may come from the graft donor. CDR3 protein: CASSRRRTTEETQYF. The nucleotide sequence reads as follows: TGCGCCAGCAGCCGCCGACGGACTACCGAAGAGACCCAGTACTTC. The variable domain in full, with residues beyond the CDR3 obtained from the reference TRBV5-1 and TRBJ2-5 genes, is KAGVTQTPRYLIKTRGQQVTLSCSPISGHRSVSWYQQTPGQGLQFLFEYFSETQRNKGNFPGRFSGRQFSNSRSEMNVSTLELGDSALYLCASSRRRTTEETQYFGPGTRLLVL.